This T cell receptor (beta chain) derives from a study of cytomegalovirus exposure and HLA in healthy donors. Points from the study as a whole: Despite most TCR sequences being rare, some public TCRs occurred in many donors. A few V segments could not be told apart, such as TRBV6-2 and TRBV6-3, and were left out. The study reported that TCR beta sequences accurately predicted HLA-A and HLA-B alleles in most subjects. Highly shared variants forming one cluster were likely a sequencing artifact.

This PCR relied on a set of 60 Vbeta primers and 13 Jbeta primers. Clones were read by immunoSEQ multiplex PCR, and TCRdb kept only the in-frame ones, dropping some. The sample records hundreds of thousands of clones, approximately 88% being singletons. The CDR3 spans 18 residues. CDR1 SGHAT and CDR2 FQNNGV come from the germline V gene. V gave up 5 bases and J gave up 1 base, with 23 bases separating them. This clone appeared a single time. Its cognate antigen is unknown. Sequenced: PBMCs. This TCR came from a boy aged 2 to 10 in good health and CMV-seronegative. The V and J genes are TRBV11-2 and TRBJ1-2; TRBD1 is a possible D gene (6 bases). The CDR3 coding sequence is TGTGCCAGCAGCCATTCCTCCCCTATGGACAGACTTAACTATGGCTACACCTTC. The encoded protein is CASSHSSPMDRLNYGYTF.